Below are 18 T cell receptor beta chains sequenced from a single sample in a study of T-cell reconstitution after alpha-beta-depleted transplantation in children. It was with unique molecular identifiers that the TCRbeta library was prepared. TCRdb passed the PCR reads through MiXCR, listing each CDR3 protein once. The profile shows roughly 610,000 distinct CDR3 sequences, about 10% of them singletons. Sample: PBMCs from the stem cell graft donor, taken from the stem cell graft. Receptors were obtained from a human donor who donated a stem cell graft to a child with acute myeloid leukemia.

This clonotype turned up a few times. The genes are TRBV5-1 and TRBJ2-1, with D maybe TRBD1 (5 bases). Trimming cost V 8 bases and J 10 bases, with 22 bases left between them. Germline V CDR1 and CDR2: SGHRS, YFSETQ. The CDR3 spans 14 residues. The CDR3 loop is CASPRVSPPVEQFF. Written as DNA, the CDR3 is TGCGCCAGTCCCAGGGTCTCCCCTCCAGTAGAGCAGTTCTTC.

Many counts were recorded for this clonotype. CDR3 DNA sequence: TGTGCCAGCACCACGGGGGCCGATTTCTACAATGAGCAGTTCTTC. Translating it yields CASTTGADFYNEQFF. The chain carries TRBV6-2 or TRBV6-3 and TRBJ2-1, with D possibly called TRBD1 or TRBD2 (6 bases each). Deletions cut 7 bases from V and 3 bases from J, with 16 bases between. Germline assignment: CDR1 MNHEY and CDR2 SVGEGT. The CDR3 runs 15 residues.

V is TRBV5-4 and J is TRBJ1-5; the D is unclear. CDR3 length equals 15 residues. Trimming pared 3 bases from V and 0 bases from J, leaving 10 bases between. Germline CDR1 is SGHNT and CDR2 is YYREEE (reference sequence). The CDR3 spells CASSSRPGSNQPQHF. DNA for the CDR3: TGTGCCAGCAGCTCCCGCCCGGGTAGCAATCAGCCCCAGCATTTT.

This clonotype was counted ten times or more. The chain recombines TRBV12-3 or TRBV12-4 with TRBJ2-2; TRBD1 might be the D (6 bases). The CDR3 is 15 amino acids. V was trimmed by 8 bases and J by 0 bases, leaving 13 bases between them. The CDR3 DNA follows: TGTGCCAGCTCCTCCGGGACACCGAACACCGGGGAGCTGTTTTTT. This gives the protein CASSSGTPNTGELFF.

The sample holds many counts of this clonotype. The rearrangement joins TRBV4-3 to TRBJ2-7; D not resolved. Trimming took off 9 bases at V and 3 bases at J, with 6 bases between the two ends. The CDR3 is 10 amino acids. The germline V gene has CDR1 LGHNA and CDR2 YSLEER. The CDR3 DNA reads as TGCGCCAGTCTAGGCTACGAGCAGTACTTC. Its protein product is CASLGYEQYF.

This sequence joins TRBV7-9 and TRBJ1-2; D is unclear. V lost 5 bases and J lost 6, with 16 bases in between. Germline CDR1 SEHNR, CDR2 FQNEAQ (reference sequence). The CDR3 covers 14 residues. The CDR3 nucleotides are TGTGCCAGCAGCCCTCCCGGAGGGCTGGATGGCTACACCTTC. Encoded protein: CASSPPGGLDGYTF.

In nucleotides, the CDR3 is TGCAGTGCTAGCCGCCAGGGACAGGGGACCGGGGAGCTGTTTTTT. It is translated as CSASRQGQGTGELFF. The chain carries TRBV20-1 and TRBJ2-2; 10 bases line up with TRBD1. The germline gives CDR1 DFQATT, CDR2 SNEGSKA (reference sequence). CDR3 length: 15 amino acids. J gave up 5 bases and V 3 bases, and 6 bases lay outside the gene matches.

This clonotype was seen only a few times. The chain links TRBV7-9 to TRBJ2-1; 12 bases agree with TRBD2. CDR3 length: 15 residues. The junction had 7 bases not matched to a gene; V was cut back by 4 bases and J by 9 bases. Germline V gene data show CDR1 as SEHNR and CDR2 as FQNEAQ (reference sequence). CDR3 residues: CASSSGLAGRSEQFF. The CDR3 DNA follows: TGTGCCAGCAGCTCCGGACTAGCGGGAAGGAGTGAGCAGTTCTTC.

V gene TRBV7-3 combines with J gene TRBJ1-4; no definite D call. The CDR3 covers 13 residues. Germline V gene sequence: CDR1 SGHTA, CDR2 FQGTGA. V was pared by 3 bases and J by 8 bases, with 10 bases between. The CDR3 DNA follows: TGTGCCAGCAGCTTTGGGGTTGGGGAAAAACTGTTTTTT. This sequence encodes CASSFGVGEKLFF.

This clonotype was picked up a small number of times. This chain joins TRBV9 and TRBJ2-3; 7 nucleotides match TRBD1. CDR1 and CDR2 from the germline V gene are SGDLS and YYNGEE. The CDR3 consists of 15 residues. V lost 2 bases, J lost 1 base, and 4 bases stayed unmatched. The DNA for the CDR3 is TGTGCCAGCAGCGTCACAGGGGACCGCACAGATACGCAGTATTTT. Protein sequence: CASSVTGDRTDTQYF.

This clonotype was recorded at least ten times. V usage is TRBV14 and J usage is TRBJ2-7, with TRBD2 as a possible D gene (5 bases). CDR1 and CDR2 (germline): SGHDN, FVKESK. The CDR3 has 14 residues. Trimming left V 4 bases short and J 3 bases short, with 13 bases between. The CDR3 loop reads CASSPTTGNYEQYF. Written as DNA, the CDR3 is TGTGCCAGCAGCCCTACTACCGGGAACTACGAGCAGTACTTC.

This clonotype was detected only a few times. The gene calls are TRBV10-3 and TRBJ1-2; 9 bases are a match to TRBD1. Trimming took 4 bases from V and 7 from J; bases not matched to a gene: 7. This CDR3 has 14 residues. CDR1 and CDR2 (germline): ENHRY, SYGVKD. For the CDR3, the DNA is TGTGCCATCAGTGTTGGGGACAGGGCCGGTGGCTACACCTTC. Amino acids: CAISVGDRAGGYTF.

This clonotype was counted at least ten times. The DNA of the CDR3 is TGTGCCAGCATTAACAGGGCAGACACTGAAGCTTTCTTT. This sequence encodes CASINRADTEAFF. The genes are TRBV6-5 and TRBJ1-1; possible D gene TRBD1, 6 bases. The CDR3 length is 13 residues. The V gene lost 7 bases and the J gene lost 3 bases, with 12 bases spanning the gap. The germline V gene encodes CDR1 MNHEY and CDR2 SVGAGI.

The chain is built from TRBV29-1 and TRBJ1-1; 8 bases fit TRBD1. CDR3 length: 13 residues. V shed 8 bases, J shed 4 bases, and the junction held 9 bases outside the gene matches. CDR1 is SQVTM, CDR2 ANQGSEA, per germline. The CDR3 region is CSYLQGAVTEAFF. The CDR3 region has the DNA TGCAGCTATCTTCAGGGGGCTGTCACTGAAGCTTTCTTT.

In its sample, this clonotype was seen a few times. V is TRBV20-1 and J is TRBJ2-2; 8 bases are a match to TRBD2. The V segment lost 6 bases and the J segment 5 bases; nucleotides outside the gene matches: 11. The CDR3 is made up of 15 amino acids. CDR1 and CDR2 from the germline V gene are DFQATT and SNEGSKA (reference sequence). The CDR3 protein is CSAAGRVAGTGELFF. The CDR3 DNA reads as TGCAGTGCCGCCGGGAGGGTAGCGGGGACCGGGGAGCTGTTTTTT.

This chain joins TRBV27 and TRBJ2-6; tentatively, D is TRBD1 (6 bases). V was shortened by 6 bases and J by 0 bases, with 15 bases between the two germline ends. The CDR3 is made up of 17 amino acids. Germline V gene data show CDR1 as MNHEY and CDR2 as SMNVEV (reference sequence). CDR3 region: CASSRTARVSGANVLTF. In DNA, the CDR3 is TGTGCCAGCAGCAGGACAGCGAGAGTCTCTGGGGCCAACGTCCTGACTTTC.

In this sample, this clonotype turned up many times. The chain carries TRBV29-1 and TRBJ2-3; TRBD1 is a possible D gene (6 bases). This CDR3 has 13 amino acids. From germline, CDR1 is SQVTM and CDR2 ANQGSEA. V lost 5 bases and J 2 bases, leaving 11 bases between the germline ends. CDR3 loop: CSVSWTVTDTQYF. In DNA form, the CDR3 reads TGCAGCGTTTCCTGGACAGTCACAGATACGCAGTATTTT.

The chain links TRBV2 to TRBJ2-7, with D possibly being TRBD2 (5 bases). V lost 0 bases to trimming and J lost 4 bases, with 16 bases between them. The CDR3 loop spans 16 amino acids. CDR1 is SNHLY, CDR2 FYNNEI, per germline. The CDR3 sequence is CASSEAGVRAPYEQYF. The CDR3 nucleotides read TGTGCCAGCAGTGAAGCCGGGGTAAGGGCCCCGTACGAGCAGTACTTC.